This TCR beta chain was identified during a study of T cell responses to AZD1222 COVID-19 vaccine. Germline CDR1 reads SEHNR; CDR2 reads FQNEAQ (reference sequence). The CDR3 sequence is 15 residues long. V lost 2 bases to trimming and J lost 3 bases, with 14 bases between them. The assay was immunoSEQ multiplex PCR, and TCRdb's table has in-frame clones only and misses some. The profile shows more than 100,000 clones, 93% of them singletons. The sequenced sample was peripheral blood, obtained on day 0 of AZD1222 vaccination. This sequence was found in an adult in good health. The chain couples TRBV7-9 to TRBJ2-7, with TRBD1 as a possible D gene (6 bases). DNA for the CDR3: TGTGCCAGCAGCTTAACTCAGGGGTTGCTCTACGAGCAGTACTTC. Residues: CASSLTQGLLYEQYF.